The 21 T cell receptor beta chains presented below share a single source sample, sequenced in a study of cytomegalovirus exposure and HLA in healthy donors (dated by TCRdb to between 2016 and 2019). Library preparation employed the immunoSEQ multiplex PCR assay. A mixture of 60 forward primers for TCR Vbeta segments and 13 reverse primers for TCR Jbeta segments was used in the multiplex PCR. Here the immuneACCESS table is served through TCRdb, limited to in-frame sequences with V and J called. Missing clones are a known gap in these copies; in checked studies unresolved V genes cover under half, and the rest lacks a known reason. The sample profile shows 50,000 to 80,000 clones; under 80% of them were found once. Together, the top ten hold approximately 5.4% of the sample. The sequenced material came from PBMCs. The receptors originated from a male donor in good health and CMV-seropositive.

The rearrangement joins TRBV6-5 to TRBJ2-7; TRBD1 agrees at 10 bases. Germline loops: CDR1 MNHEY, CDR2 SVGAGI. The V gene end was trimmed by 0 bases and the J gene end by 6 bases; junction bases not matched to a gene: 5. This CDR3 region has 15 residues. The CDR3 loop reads CASSYSPWTGGEQYF. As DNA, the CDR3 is TGTGCCAGCAGTTACTCACCCTGGACAGGGGGCGAGCAGTACTTC.

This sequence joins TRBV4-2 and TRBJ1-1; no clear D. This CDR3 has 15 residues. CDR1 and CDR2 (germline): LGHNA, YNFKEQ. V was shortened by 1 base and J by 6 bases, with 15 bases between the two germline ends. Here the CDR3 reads CASSQGPEGAPEAFF. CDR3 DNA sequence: TGTGCCAGCAGCCAAGGTCCGGAGGGCGCCCCTGAAGCTTTCTTT.

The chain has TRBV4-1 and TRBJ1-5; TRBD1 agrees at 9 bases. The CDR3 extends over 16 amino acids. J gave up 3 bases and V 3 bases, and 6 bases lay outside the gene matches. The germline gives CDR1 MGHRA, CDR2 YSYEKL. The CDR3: CASSQAGTGINQPQHF. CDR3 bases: TGCGCCAGCAGCCAGGCCGGGACAGGGATCAATCAGCCCCAGCATTTT.

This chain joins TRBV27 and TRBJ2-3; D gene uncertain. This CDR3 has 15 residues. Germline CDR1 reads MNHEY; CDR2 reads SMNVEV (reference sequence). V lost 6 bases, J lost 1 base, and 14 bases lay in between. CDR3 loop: CASSPLPTGTDTQYF. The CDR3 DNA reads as TGTGCCAGCAGCCCCCTACCTACGGGCACAGATACGCAGTATTTT.

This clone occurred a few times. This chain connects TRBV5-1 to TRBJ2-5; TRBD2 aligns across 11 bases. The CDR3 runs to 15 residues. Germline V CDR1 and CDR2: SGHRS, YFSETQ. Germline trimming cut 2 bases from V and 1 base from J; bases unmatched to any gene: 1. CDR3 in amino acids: CASSFTSGGQETQYF. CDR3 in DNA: TGCGCCAGCAGCTTCACTAGCGGGGGCCAAGAGACCCAGTACTTC.

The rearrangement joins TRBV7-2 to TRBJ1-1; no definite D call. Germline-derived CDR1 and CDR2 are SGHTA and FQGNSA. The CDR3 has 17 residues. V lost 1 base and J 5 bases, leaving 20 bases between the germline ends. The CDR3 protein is CASSLDRVRVGRTEAFF. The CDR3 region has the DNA TGTGCCAGCAGCTTAGATAGGGTGAGGGTAGGACGGACTGAAGCTTTCTTT.

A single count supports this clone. In DNA form, the CDR3 reads TGTGCCAGCGGGGGGGGGACGTCGACCTACGAGCAGTACTTC. Residues: CASGGGTSTYEQYF. V is TRBV9 and J is TRBJ2-7, with 7 nucleotides matching TRBD2. The J segment lost 2 bases and the V segment lost 7 bases, leaving 9 bases of the junction unmatched. The length of the CDR3 is 14 residues. CDR1 and CDR2 (germline): SGDLS, YYNGEE.

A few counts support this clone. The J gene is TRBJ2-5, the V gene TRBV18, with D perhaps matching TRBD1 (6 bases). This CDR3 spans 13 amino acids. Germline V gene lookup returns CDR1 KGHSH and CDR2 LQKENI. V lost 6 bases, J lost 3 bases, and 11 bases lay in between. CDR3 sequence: CASSPGQKETQYF. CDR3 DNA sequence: TGTGCCAGCTCCCCTGGACAGAAAGAGACCCAGTACTTC.

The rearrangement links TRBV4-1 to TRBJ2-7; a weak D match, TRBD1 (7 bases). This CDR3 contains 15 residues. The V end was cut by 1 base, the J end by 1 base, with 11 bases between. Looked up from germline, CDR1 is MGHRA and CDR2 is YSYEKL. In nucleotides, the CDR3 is TGCGCCAGCAGCCAAGTGACAGGGAGGTCCTACGAGCAGTACTTC. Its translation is CASSQVTGRSYEQYF.

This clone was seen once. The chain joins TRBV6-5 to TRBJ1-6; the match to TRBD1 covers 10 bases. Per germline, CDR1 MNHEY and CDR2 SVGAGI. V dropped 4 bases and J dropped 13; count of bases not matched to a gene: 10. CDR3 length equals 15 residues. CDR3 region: CASSSGTGATGPLHF. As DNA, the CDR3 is TGTGCCAGCAGTTCCGGGACAGGGGCTACGGGGCCCCTCCACTTT.

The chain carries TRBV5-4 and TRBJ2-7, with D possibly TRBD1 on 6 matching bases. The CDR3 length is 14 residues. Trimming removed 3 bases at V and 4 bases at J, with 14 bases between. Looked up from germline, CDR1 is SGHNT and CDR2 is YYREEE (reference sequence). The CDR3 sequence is CASSWTDSPYEQYF. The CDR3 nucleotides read TGTGCCAGCAGCTGGACGGACAGCCCATACGAGCAGTACTTC. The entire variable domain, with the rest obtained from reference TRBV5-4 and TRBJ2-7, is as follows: ETGVTQSPTHLIKTRGQQVTLRCSSQSGHNTVSWYQQALGQGPQFIFQYYREEENGRGNFPPRFSGLQFPNYSSELNVNALELDDSALYLCASSWTDSPYEQYFGPGTRLTVT.

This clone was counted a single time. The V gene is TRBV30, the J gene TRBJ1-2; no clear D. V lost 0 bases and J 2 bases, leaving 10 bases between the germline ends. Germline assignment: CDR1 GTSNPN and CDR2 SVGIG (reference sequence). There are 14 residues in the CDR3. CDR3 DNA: TGTGCCTGGAGTGTCATGGCGGGAAACTATGGCTACACCTTC. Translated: CAWSVMAGNYGYTF.

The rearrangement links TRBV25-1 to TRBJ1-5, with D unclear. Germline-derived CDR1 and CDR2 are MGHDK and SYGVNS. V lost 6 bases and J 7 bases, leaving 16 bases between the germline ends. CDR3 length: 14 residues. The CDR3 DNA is TGTGCCAGCAGCCCTACGAGGGTAAGACAGCCCCAGCATTTT. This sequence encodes CASSPTRVRQPQHF.

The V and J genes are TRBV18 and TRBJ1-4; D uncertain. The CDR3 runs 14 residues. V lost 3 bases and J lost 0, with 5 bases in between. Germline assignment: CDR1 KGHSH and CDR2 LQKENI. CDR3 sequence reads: CASSPLATNEKLFF. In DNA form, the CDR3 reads TGTGCCAGCTCACCCCTTGCAACTAATGAAAAACTGTTTTTT.

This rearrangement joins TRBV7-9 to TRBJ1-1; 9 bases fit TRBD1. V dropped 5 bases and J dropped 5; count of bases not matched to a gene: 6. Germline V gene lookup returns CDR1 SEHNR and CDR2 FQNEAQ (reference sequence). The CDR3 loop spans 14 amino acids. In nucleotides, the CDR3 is TGTGCCAGCAGCACCCAGACAGGGGGGACTGAAGCTTTCTTT. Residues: CASSTQTGGTEAFF.

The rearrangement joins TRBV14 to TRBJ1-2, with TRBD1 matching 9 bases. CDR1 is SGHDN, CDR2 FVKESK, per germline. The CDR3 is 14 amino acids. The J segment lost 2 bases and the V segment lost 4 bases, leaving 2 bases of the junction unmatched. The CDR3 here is CASSRDRVNYGYTF. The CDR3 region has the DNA TGTGCCAGCAGCCGGGACAGGGTCAACTATGGCTACACCTTC.

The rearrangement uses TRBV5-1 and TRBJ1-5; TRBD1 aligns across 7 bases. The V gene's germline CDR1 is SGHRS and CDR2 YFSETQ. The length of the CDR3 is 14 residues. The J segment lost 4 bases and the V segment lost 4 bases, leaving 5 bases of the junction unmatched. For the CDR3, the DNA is TGCGCCAGCAGCGAAGGGACAGCTAATCAGCCCCAGCATTTT. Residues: CASSEGTANQPQHF.

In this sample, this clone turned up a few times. CDR3 region: CASSLAHRNTEAFF. The CDR3, as DNA: TGCGCCAGCAGCTTGGCCCACAGGAACACTGAAGCTTTCTTT. V is TRBV5-1 and J is TRBJ1-1; D uncertain. Germline loops: CDR1 SGHRS, CDR2 YFSETQ. V lost 0 bases, J lost 1 base, and 7 bases lay in between. The CDR3 is made up of 14 amino acids.

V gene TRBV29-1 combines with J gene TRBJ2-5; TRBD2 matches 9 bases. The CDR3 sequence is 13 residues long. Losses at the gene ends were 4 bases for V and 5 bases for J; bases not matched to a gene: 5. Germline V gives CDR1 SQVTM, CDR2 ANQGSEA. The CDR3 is CSVVRTSDETQYF. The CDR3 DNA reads TGCAGCGTTGTACGGACTAGCGATGAGACCCAGTACTTC.

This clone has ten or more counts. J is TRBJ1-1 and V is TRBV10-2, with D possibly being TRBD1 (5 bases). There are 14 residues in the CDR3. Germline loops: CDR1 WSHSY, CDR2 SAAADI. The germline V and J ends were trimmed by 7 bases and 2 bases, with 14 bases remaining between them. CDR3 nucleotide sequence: TGCGCCAGCACGTTGGGAGGGGTTAACACTGAAGCTTTCTTT. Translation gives CASTLGGVNTEAFF.

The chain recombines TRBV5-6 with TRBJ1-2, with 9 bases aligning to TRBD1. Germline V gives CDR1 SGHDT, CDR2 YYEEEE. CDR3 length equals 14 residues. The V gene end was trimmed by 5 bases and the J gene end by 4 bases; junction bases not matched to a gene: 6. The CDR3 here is CASRYWDRVYGYTF. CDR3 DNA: TGTGCCAGCAGGTATTGGGACAGGGTCTATGGCTACACCTTC.